The clone carrying this T cell receptor beta chain was seen many times. This sample is part of a study of T-cell reconstitution after alpha-beta-depleted transplantation in children. CDR3 size: 15 residues. The V gene lost 0 bases and the J gene lost 5 bases, with 11 bases spanning the gap. CDR1 LGHNA and CDR2 YNFKEQ come from the germline V gene. The TCRbeta library incorporated unique molecular identifiers. MiXCR, applied by TCRdb to the PCR reads, yields one record per CDR3 protein. The table records 550,000 to 600,000 distinct CDR3 sequences, roughly 23% of them present only once. J is TRBJ2-1 and V is TRBV4-2, with a weak D call TRBD1 (5 bases). This clonotype originated in a boy in the first two years of life who had a stem cell transplant for acute myeloid leukemia, so the T cells may come from the graft donor. The input for sequencing was PBMCs, mostly from graft donor cells, taken 360 days after TCRalphabeta/CD19-depleted stem cell transplant. CDR3 region: CASSQDRVEDNEQFF. Written as DNA, the CDR3 is TGTGCCAGCAGCCAAGACAGGGTTGAAGACAATGAGCAGTTCTTC.